A selection of T cell receptor beta chains follows, all from one sample in a study of T cell repertoires in cytomegalovirus infection. TCRdb recomputed calls from the reads with MiXCR, one row per CDR3 protein. The data show around 130,000 distinct CDR3 sequences, with roughly 8.2% seen just once and 9.5% to 13% held by the top ten. Specimen: PBMCs. These receptor sequences come from a human donor in good health (CMV status not recorded). Some clones in this sample may be carry-over from other donors' samples. Each CDR3 is given with its conserved first and last residue. The order of the fields is J gene, clone size, D gene, V gene, CDR3 DNA, CDR3 protein. The D gene is left open where the match is weak. Part of the rows lack a size; the others show once, few, many or a class for expanded clones.

j_gene: TRBJ1-2; abundance: NA; d_gene: NA; v_gene: TRBV20-1; CDR3nt: TGCAGTGCTAGGGACCCGGGAGGGGGCTATGGCTACACCTTC; CDR3aa: CSARDPGGGYGYTF
j_gene: TRBJ1-1; abundance: many; d_gene: NA; v_gene: TRBV7-2; CDR3nt: TGTGCCAGCAGCTGGTACATGAACACTGAAGCTTTCTTT; CDR3aa: CASSWYMNTEAFF
j_gene: TRBJ2-5; abundance: many; d_gene: NA; v_gene: TRBV6-5; CDR3nt: TGTGCCAGCAGTTACAAAACAGGTCGGGGCTCGGGACAAGAGACCCAGTACTTC; CDR3aa: CASSYKTGRGSGQETQYF
j_gene: TRBJ1-5; abundance: NA; d_gene: TRBD1; v_gene: TRBV20-1; CDR3nt: TGCAGTGCTAGAGAGGGACAGGGCGGACAGCCCCAGCATTTT; CDR3aa: CSAREGQGGQPQHF
j_gene: TRBJ2-3; abundance: NA; d_gene: NA; v_gene: TRBV20-1; CDR3nt: TGCAGTGCTGCTATGGATACGCAGTATTTT; CDR3aa: CSAAMDTQYF
j_gene: TRBJ2-2; abundance: many; d_gene: NA; v_gene: TRBV2; CDR3nt: TGTGCCAGTTCAACCCGGGCCCCGGAGAACACCGGGGAGCTGTTTTTT; CDR3aa: CASSTRAPENTGELFF
j_gene: TRBJ1-1; abundance: many; d_gene: NA; v_gene: TRBV13; CDR3nt: TGTGCCAGCCAAAAAAGGGGGTCCCCGGTGGATAACACTGAAGCTTTCTTT; CDR3aa: CASQKRGSPVDNTEAFF
j_gene: TRBJ1-3; abundance: NA; d_gene: TRBD1; v_gene: TRBV20-1; CDR3nt: TGCAGTGCTAGAGATCCACAGGGGGTGAGCTCTGGAAACACCATATATTTT; CDR3aa: CSARDPQGVSSGNTIYF
j_gene: TRBJ2-3; abundance: many; d_gene: NA; v_gene: TRBV28; CDR3nt: TGTGCCAGCAGTTTGAAGTATACGCAGTATTTT; CDR3aa: CASSLKYTQYF
j_gene: TRBJ2-4; abundance: NA; d_gene: TRBD1; v_gene: TRBV4-1; CDR3nt: TGCGCCAGCAGCCAAGCGGGACAGGGGGCAAACATTCAGTACTTC; CDR3aa: CASSQAGQGANIQYF
j_gene: TRBJ1-2; abundance: many; d_gene: NA; v_gene: TRBV19; CDR3nt: TGTGCCAGTAGGCACGGATCCTATGGCTACACCTTC; CDR3aa: CASRHGSYGYTF
j_gene: TRBJ2-5; abundance: few; d_gene: NA; v_gene: TRBV20-1; CDR3nt: TGCAGTGCAAGCGCACAACGAGAGACCCAGTACTTC; CDR3aa: CSASAQRETQYF
j_gene: TRBJ1-5; abundance: NA; d_gene: NA; v_gene: TRBV7-9; CDR3nt: TGTGCCAGCAGCTTCACCAGCAATCAGCCCCAGCATTTT; CDR3aa: CASSFTSNQPQHF
j_gene: TRBJ2-7; abundance: few; d_gene: NA; v_gene: TRBV5-1; CDR3nt: TGCGCCAGCAGCTTGGACGGGGCCTACGAGCAGTACTTC; CDR3aa: CASSLDGAYEQYF
j_gene: TRBJ2-5; abundance: NA; d_gene: TRBD2; v_gene: TRBV20-1; CDR3nt: TGCAGTGCTAAAAAGCCGGGACTAAAAAGGGCGGAGACCCAGTACTTC; CDR3aa: CSAKKPGLKRAETQYF
j_gene: TRBJ1-2; abundance: NA; d_gene: NA; v_gene: TRBV2; CDR3nt: TGTGCCAGCAGTTTACCGACGGGGCCCGGGGGCTATGGCTACACCTTC; CDR3aa: CASSLPTGPGGYGYTF
j_gene: TRBJ2-5; abundance: NA; d_gene: NA; v_gene: TRBV29-1; CDR3nt: TGCAGCGTTGAAGACCCCACTCGATCCCTCCAAGAGACCCAGTACTTC; CDR3aa: CSVEDPTRSLQETQYF
j_gene: TRBJ2-7; abundance: many; d_gene: TRBD1; v_gene: TRBV7-8; CDR3nt: TGTGCCAGCAGCTTGGACAGGGTAGGCGAGCAGTACTTC; CDR3aa: CASSLDRVGEQYF
j_gene: TRBJ1-2; abundance: many; d_gene: NA; v_gene: TRBV12-3/TRBV12-4; CDR3nt: TGTGCCAGCAGTTATACGGAGGATGGCTACACCTTC; CDR3aa: CASSYTEDGYTF
j_gene: TRBJ2-3; abundance: many; d_gene: NA; v_gene: TRBV28; CDR3nt: TGTGCCAGCAGTAACCCTCTATGGGATACGCAGTATTTT; CDR3aa: CASSNPLWDTQYF
j_gene: TRBJ1-1; abundance: NA; d_gene: NA; v_gene: TRBV19; CDR3nt: TGTGCCAGTAGTATCTTCTGGGACCCCAAGAACACTGAAGCTTTCTTT; CDR3aa: CASSIFWDPKNTEAFF
j_gene: TRBJ1-1; abundance: many; d_gene: TRBD1; v_gene: TRBV2; CDR3nt: TGTGCCAGCAGTCCAGGGGGCCCGAACACTGAAGCTTTCTTT; CDR3aa: CASSPGGPNTEAFF
j_gene: TRBJ2-3; abundance: many; d_gene: NA; v_gene: TRBV27; CDR3nt: TGTGCCAGCAGTTTTGATAGTGCGGGGAGATGGGATACGCAGTATTTT; CDR3aa: CASSFDSAGRWDTQYF
j_gene: TRBJ2-1; abundance: few; d_gene: TRBD1; v_gene: TRBV19; CDR3nt: TGTGCCAGTAGTTCGACAGGGAATAACTACAATGAGCAGTTCTTC; CDR3aa: CASSSTGNNYNEQFF
j_gene: TRBJ1-6; abundance: NA; d_gene: NA; v_gene: TRBV5-1; CDR3nt: TGCGCCAGCAGCCGTGAGACGGGACGGAGGGAATATAATTCACCCCTCCACTTT; CDR3aa: CASSRETGRREYNSPLHF
j_gene: TRBJ2-2; abundance: many; d_gene: TRBD2; v_gene: TRBV19; CDR3nt: TGTGCCAGTAGTGCACGGTCCGGGACTAGCGGGAACACCGGGGAGCTGTTTTTT; CDR3aa: CASSARSGTSGNTGELFF
j_gene: TRBJ1-1; abundance: many; d_gene: NA; v_gene: TRBV12-3/TRBV12-4; CDR3nt: TGTGCCAGCAGTCGAGACACTTTGGAAGCTTTCTTT; CDR3aa: CASSRDTLEAFF
j_gene: TRBJ2-5; abundance: many; d_gene: NA; v_gene: TRBV4-1; CDR3nt: TGCGCCAGCAGCCAAGATGGCAGGGTAGAGACCCAGTACTTC; CDR3aa: CASSQDGRVETQYF
j_gene: TRBJ2-4; abundance: NA; d_gene: TRBD2; v_gene: TRBV20-1; CDR3nt: TGCAGTGCTAGTCGTGCGACTAGCGGACTAGCCAAAAACATTCAGTACTTC; CDR3aa: CSASRATSGLAKNIQYF
j_gene: TRBJ2-6; abundance: NA; d_gene: NA; v_gene: TRBV5-1; CDR3nt: TGCGCCAGCAGCGCCGGACATCACTCTGGGGCCAACGTCCTGACTTTC; CDR3aa: CASSAGHHSGANVLTF
j_gene: TRBJ2-7; abundance: many; d_gene: NA; v_gene: TRBV7-8; CDR3nt: TGTGCCAGCAGCTTAGAGTGGGGGTACGACGAGCAGTACTTC; CDR3aa: CASSLEWGYDEQYF
j_gene: TRBJ2-1; abundance: many; d_gene: NA; v_gene: TRBV2; CDR3nt: TGTGCCAGCAATGGCAGGGGGGTCTACAATGAGCAGTTCTTC; CDR3aa: CASNGRGVYNEQFF
j_gene: TRBJ2-3; abundance: NA; d_gene: NA; v_gene: TRBV19; CDR3nt: TGTGCCAGTACGGAGGGAGATACGCAGTATTTT; CDR3aa: CASTEGDTQYF
j_gene: TRBJ2-7; abundance: many; d_gene: NA; v_gene: TRBV6-1; CDR3nt: TGTGCCAGCCATAGGGCGGGTCCCTACGAGCAGTACTTC; CDR3aa: CASHRAGPYEQYF
j_gene: TRBJ1-1; abundance: NA; d_gene: NA; v_gene: TRBV5-1; CDR3nt: TGCGCCAGCAGCTTGCAGGGTGGCACTGAAGCTTTATTT; CDR3aa: CASSLQGGTEALF